The entry below describes one T cell receptor (beta chain). This specimen belongs to a study of T cell changes during pregnancy in multiple sclerosis. The germline V gene encodes CDR1 MNHNY and CDR2 SVGAGI (reference sequence). V was clipped by 5 bases and J by 4 bases; unmatched bases: 3. The CDR3 totals 14 residues. Profiling relied on immunoSEQ multiplex PCR, and the TCRdb table lists in-frame clones only, not all of them. Of 30,000 to 40,000 clones in the sample, 90% were seen once. V and J are TRBV6-6 and TRBJ1-3; 9 nucleotides line up with TRBD1. The sample in question was CD4+ T cells from peripheral blood mononuclear cells, obtained in the second trimester of pregnancy. This clonotype originated in a female donor with multiple sclerosis, enrolled in a pregnancy study. The CDR3 DNA follows: TGTGCCAGCAGTCGAGACAGGGGGGGAAACACCATATATTTT. Protein product: CASSRDRGGNTIYF.